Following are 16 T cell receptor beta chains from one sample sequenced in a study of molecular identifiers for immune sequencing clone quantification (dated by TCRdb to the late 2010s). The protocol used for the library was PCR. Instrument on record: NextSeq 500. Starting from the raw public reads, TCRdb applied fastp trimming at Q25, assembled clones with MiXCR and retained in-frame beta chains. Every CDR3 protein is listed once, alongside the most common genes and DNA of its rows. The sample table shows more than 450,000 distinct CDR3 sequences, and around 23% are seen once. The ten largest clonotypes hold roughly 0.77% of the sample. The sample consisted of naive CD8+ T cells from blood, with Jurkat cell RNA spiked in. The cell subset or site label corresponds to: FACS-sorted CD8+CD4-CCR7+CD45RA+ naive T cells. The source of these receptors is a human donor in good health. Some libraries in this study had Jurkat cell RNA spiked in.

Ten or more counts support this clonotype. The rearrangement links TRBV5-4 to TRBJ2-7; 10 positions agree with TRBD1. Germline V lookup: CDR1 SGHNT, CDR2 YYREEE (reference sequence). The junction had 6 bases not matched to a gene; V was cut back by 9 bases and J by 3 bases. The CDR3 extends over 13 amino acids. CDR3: CATERDRGYEQYF. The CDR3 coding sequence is TGTGCCACTGAAAGGGACAGGGGCTACGAGCAGTACTTC.

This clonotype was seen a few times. The chain's CDR3 is CSARDRRGEGRYNEQFF. Written as DNA, the CDR3 is TGCAGTGCTAGAGATCGCCGGGGGGAAGGCCGCTACAATGAGCAGTTCTTC. The chain couples TRBV20-1 to TRBJ2-1; 7 bases are a match to TRBD2. The germline CDR1 and CDR2 sequences are DFQATT and SNEGSKA (reference sequence). Trimming at V came to 0 bases and at J to 3 bases, leaving 11 bases not matched to a gene. The CDR3 loop spans 17 amino acids.

The CDR3 DNA sequence: TGTGCCAGCAGTTACGGGGGCACGACAAATCAGCCCCAGCATTTT. It is translated as CASSYGGTTNQPQHF. The chain combines TRBV6-6 with TRBJ1-5; the D gene is possibly TRBD1 (6 bases). The CDR3 is 15 residues long. Germline values: CDR1 MNHNY, CDR2 SVGAGI (reference sequence). V was trimmed by 2 bases and J by 4 bases, leaving 12 bases between them.

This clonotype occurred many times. As DNA, the CDR3 is TGTGCCAGCAGTACCGGGGGATTCAACACTGAAGCTTTCTTT. Protein sequence: CASSTGGFNTEAFF. The chain has TRBV6-2 or TRBV6-3 and TRBJ1-1, with a weak D call TRBD1 (5 bases). Trimming cost V 5 bases and J 2 bases, with 12 bases left between them. CDR1 is MNHEY, CDR2 SVGEGT, per germline. The CDR3 is 14 residues long.

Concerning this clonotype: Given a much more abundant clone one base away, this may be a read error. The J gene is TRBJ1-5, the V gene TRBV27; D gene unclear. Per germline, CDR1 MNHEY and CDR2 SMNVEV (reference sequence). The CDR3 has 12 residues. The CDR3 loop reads CAGSFIGQPQHF. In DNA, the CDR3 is TGTGCCGGCAGTTTTATCGGTCAGCCCCAGCATTTT.

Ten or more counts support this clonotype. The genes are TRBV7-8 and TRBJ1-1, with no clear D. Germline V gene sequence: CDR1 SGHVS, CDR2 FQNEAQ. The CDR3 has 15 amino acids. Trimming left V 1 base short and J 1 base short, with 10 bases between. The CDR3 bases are TGTGCCAGCAGCTTAGTTACCGTCGCGAACACTGAAGCTTTCTTT. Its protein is CASSLVTVANTEAFF. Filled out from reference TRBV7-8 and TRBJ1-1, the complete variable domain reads GAGVSQSPRYKVAKRGQDVALRCDPISGHVSLFWYQQALGQGPEFLTYFQNEAQLDKSGLPSDRFFAERPEGSVSTLKIQRTQQEDSAVYLCASSLVTVANTEAFFGQGTRLTVV.

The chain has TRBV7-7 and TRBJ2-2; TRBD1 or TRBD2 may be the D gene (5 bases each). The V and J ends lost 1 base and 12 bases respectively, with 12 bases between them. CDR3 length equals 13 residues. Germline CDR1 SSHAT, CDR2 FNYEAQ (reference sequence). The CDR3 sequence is CASSLGEGWQLFF. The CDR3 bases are TGTGCCAGCAGCTTAGGAGAGGGGTGGCAGCTGTTTTTT.

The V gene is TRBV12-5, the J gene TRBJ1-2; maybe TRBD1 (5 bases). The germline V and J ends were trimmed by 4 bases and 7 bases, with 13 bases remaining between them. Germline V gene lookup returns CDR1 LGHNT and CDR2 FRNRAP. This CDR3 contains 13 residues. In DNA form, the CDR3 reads TGTGCTAGTGGTTGGGGCCCCCTCGGTGGCTACACCTTC. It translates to CASGWGPLGGYTF.

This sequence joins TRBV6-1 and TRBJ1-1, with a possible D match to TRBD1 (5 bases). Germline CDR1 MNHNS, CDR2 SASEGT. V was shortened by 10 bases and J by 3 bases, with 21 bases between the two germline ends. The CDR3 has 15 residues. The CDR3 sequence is CAISGTVGSDTEAFF. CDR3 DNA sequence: TGTGCCATCTCGGGGACGGTGGGTTCGGACACTGAAGCTTTCTTT.

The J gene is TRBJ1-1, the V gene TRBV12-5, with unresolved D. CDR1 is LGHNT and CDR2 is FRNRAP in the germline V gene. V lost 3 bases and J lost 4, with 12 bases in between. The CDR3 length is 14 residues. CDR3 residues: CASGFSTGITEAFF. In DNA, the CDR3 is TGTGCTAGTGGTTTCAGTACGGGCATCACTGAAGCTTTCTTT.

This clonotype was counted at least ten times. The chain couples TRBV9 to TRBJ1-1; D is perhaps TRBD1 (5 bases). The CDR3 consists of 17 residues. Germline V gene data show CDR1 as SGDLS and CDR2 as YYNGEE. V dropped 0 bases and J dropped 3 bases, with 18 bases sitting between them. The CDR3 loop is CASSVGSPGIGDTEAFF. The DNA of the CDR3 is TGTGCCAGCAGCGTAGGTTCCCCTGGGATAGGGGACACTGAAGCTTTCTTT.

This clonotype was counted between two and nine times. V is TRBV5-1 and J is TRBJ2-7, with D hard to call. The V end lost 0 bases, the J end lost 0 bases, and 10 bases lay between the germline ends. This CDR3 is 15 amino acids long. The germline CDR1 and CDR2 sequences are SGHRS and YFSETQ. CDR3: CASSLERVSSYEQYF. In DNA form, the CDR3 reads TGCGCCAGCAGCTTGGAAAGGGTCAGCTCCTACGAGCAGTACTTC. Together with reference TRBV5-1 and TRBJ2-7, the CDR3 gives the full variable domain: KAGVTQTPRYLIKTRGQQVTLSCSPISGHRSVSWYQQTPGQGLQFLFEYFSETQRNKGNFPGRFSGRQFSNSRSEMNVSTLELGDSALYLCASSLERVSSYEQYFGPGTRLTVT.

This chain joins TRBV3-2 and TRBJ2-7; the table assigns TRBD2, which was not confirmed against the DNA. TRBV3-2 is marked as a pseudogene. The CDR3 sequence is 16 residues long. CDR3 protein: CASSQNSAGPPYEQYF. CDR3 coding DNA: TGTGCCAGCAGCCAGAACTCTGCGGGGCCCCCCTACGAGCAGTACTTC.

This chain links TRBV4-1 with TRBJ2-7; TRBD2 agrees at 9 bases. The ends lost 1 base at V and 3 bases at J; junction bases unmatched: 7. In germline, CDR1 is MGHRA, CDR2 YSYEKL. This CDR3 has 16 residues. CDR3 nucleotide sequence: TGCGCCAGCAGCCAAGGAGGCGGGGGGGTGGTCTACGAGCAGTACTTC. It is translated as CASSQGGGGVVYEQYF.

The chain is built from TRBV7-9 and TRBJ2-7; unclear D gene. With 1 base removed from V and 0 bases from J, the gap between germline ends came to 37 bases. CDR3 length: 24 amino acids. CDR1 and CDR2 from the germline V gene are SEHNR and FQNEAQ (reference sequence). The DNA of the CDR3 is TGTGCCAGCAGCTTAGGGCTCAAGGGTTGGCAGTCCCGTCCTCTCACTATTAGCTCCTACGAGCAGTACTTC. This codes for CASSLGLKGWQSRPLTISSYEQYF.

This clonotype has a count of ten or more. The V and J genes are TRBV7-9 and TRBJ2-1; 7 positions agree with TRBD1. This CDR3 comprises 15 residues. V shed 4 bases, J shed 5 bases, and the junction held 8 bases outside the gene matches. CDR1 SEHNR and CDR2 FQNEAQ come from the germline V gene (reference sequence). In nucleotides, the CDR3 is TGTGCCAGCAGCTCCCAAGGGGGCCAGGACAATGAGCAGTTCTTC. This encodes CASSSQGGQDNEQFF.